These 7 T cell receptor beta chains came from one sample sequenced in a study of T cell changes during pregnancy in multiple sclerosis. Assay: immunoSEQ multiplex PCR; the TCRdb copy retains only in-frame clones and omits some. This repertoire shows some 85,000 clones, about 94% found once; its top ten account for around 0.84%. The source material was peripheral blood, sampled in the third trimester of pregnancy. The source is a female donor with multiple sclerosis, enrolled in a pregnancy study.

The chain links TRBV9 to TRBJ2-1; D call uncertain. CDR3 length: 13 residues. Germline V gene data show CDR1 as SGDLS and CDR2 as YYNGEE. Trimming took 4 bases from V and 11 from J, leaving 16 bases between them. The CDR3 sequence is CASSMGQTPKQFF. The CDR3 nucleotides are TGTGCCAGCAGCATGGGCCAAACTCCGAAGCAGTTCTTC.

The chain uses TRBV18 and TRBJ1-1; D gene ambiguous. Germline values: CDR1 KGHSH, CDR2 LQKENI. The length of the CDR3 is 15 residues. The V and J ends lost 4 bases and 1 base respectively, with 13 bases between them. The chain's CDR3 is CASSLSRVPNTEAFF. In DNA form, the CDR3 reads TGTGCCAGCTCACTTTCCCGAGTCCCGAACACTGAAGCTTTCTTT.

The rearrangement links TRBV7-2 to TRBJ2-3, with 9 bases identical to TRBD2. V shed 2 bases and J 5 bases; nucleotides not matched to a gene: 8. The V gene's germline CDR1 is SGHTA and CDR2 FQGNSA. The CDR3 is made up of 16 amino acids. CDR3 in amino acids: CASSLLWTSALDTQYF. CDR3 in DNA: TGTGCCAGCAGCTTACTGTGGACTAGCGCCCTAGATACGCAGTATTTT.

The CDR3 spells CASSSSESGGLFYGYTF. DNA of the CDR3: TGTGCCAGCAGCTCGTCGGAATCAGGGGGGTTATTCTATGGCTACACCTTC. V is TRBV7-9 and J is TRBJ1-2; 7 nucleotides align to TRBD1. CDR1 and CDR2 from the germline V gene are SEHNR and FQNEAQ (reference sequence). The CDR3 extends over 17 amino acids. After removal of 4 bases from V and 4 bases from J, the junction contained 15 bases not matched to a gene.

The chain uses TRBV7-9 and TRBJ2-7; TRBD1 is a possible D gene (5 bases). The CDR3 consists of 13 residues. Looked up from germline, CDR1 is SEHNR and CDR2 is FQNEAQ (reference sequence). Trimming shortened V by 5 bases and J by 2 bases, and 10 bases separated the two germline ends. This chain's CDR3 is CASSRGHPYEQYF. CDR3 nucleotides: TGTGCCAGCAGCCGCGGACACCCCTACGAGCAGTACTTC.

J is TRBJ1-5 and V is TRBV19; TRBD1 matches at 12 bases. The CDR3 has 16 residues. Germline CDR1 is LNHDA and CDR2 is SQIVND (reference sequence). V dropped 4 bases and J dropped 6; count of bases not matched to a gene: 7. CDR3 protein: CASSNWGQGAGQPQHF. The CDR3 coding sequence is TGTGCCAGTAGTAATTGGGGACAGGGGGCCGGTCAGCCCCAGCATTTT.

CDR3 residues: CASSSGLGTEAFF. The CDR3 coding sequence is TGTGCCAGCAGCTCGGGGTTGGGGACTGAAGCTTTCTTT. The V gene is TRBV14, the J gene TRBJ1-1; D unclear. Germline assignment: CDR1 SGHDN and CDR2 FVKESK. The V and J ends lost 5 bases and 5 bases respectively, with 12 bases between them. The length of the CDR3 is 13 residues.